What follows describes a single T cell receptor beta chain. Germline V CDR1 and CDR2: MNHEY, SVGAGI. J lost 8 bases, V lost 5 bases, and 8 bases had no gene match. The CDR3 contains 13 residues. The study drew participants aged about 18 to 89 years from some 24 US areas. Participants were placed into cohorts based on the clinical history they reported. The data are from a study of blood T cell repertoires in COVID-19. About the research overall: From T cells, B-cell-depleted T cells, or PBMCs came the material, which was cDNA or gDNA.

In the original analysis: The authors estimated nucleated cell counts from reference gene primer amplification. Produced via immunoSEQ multiplex PCR; TCRdb's table is partial and in-frame only. V and J calls and clone size are those listed in that table; D and trimming were worked out from the DNA. This table has 15,000 to 20,000 clones, around 88% appearing once. This chain uses TRBV6-5 with TRBJ1-2; 7 bases fit TRBD1. The sequence was obtained from a young woman who had recovered from COVID-19. Sequences were obtained from PBMCs or T cells enriched from blood (not recorded which). This CDR3 reads CASSTARGQGYTF. CDR3 coding DNA: TGTGCCAGCAGTACGGCAAGGGGGCAAGGCTACACCTTC.